One T cell receptor beta chain is described in this entry. Its antigen is undetermined. Time point noted: week 5, during vaccination. What each vaccine dose contained was 300 ug of mutant IDH1 20-mer peptide, accompanied by topical imiquimod. Here immunoSEQ multiplex PCR was the method, and the copy in TCRdb shows in-frame clones only, minus some. The repertoire holds over 50,000 clones, with about 90% as singletons. The entry originates in a study of a mutant IDH1 vaccine in newly diagnosed glioma. Study observations and caveats: Pseudoprogression appeared unlinked to shifts in leading peripheral T cell clonotypes.

The CDR3 spans 13 residues. CDR1 is ENHRY and CDR2 is SYGVKD in the germline V gene. With V trimmed by 2 bases and J by 3 bases, 0 bases remained unmatched. This chain connects TRBV10-3 to TRBJ2-7; 8 bases line up with TRBD1. The sample in question was PBMCs, obtained from a glioma patient whose treatment included an IDH1 peptide vaccine. The receptor was derived from a woman aged 35 to 49 with glioma. CDR3 sequence reads: CAISEDRGYEQYF. The CDR3 DNA reads as TGTGCCATCAGTGAGGACAGGGGCTACGAGCAGTACTTC.